This T cell receptor beta chain was recovered during a study of CD8 T cells in ankylosing spondylitis. This clonotype has a count of ten or more. Its antigen is currently unknown. Trimming took 7 bases from V and 2 from J; bases not matched to a gene: 10. The CDR3 is 15 amino acids. The germline gives CDR1 ENHRY, CDR2 SYGVKD. The authors made TCR beta libraries by quantitative 5'-RACE with molecular barcodes. TCRdb reprocessed the 5' RACE reads via MiXCR and lists one record per CDR3 protein. The profile shows roughly 400,000 distinct CDR3 sequences, approximately 20% of them singletons. Study results and limitations: Disease-linked clones proved CD8+ and comparatively uncommon in peripheral blood. A TCR beta motif of several highly homologous variants appeared characteristic of ankylosing spondylitis blood. The study looked at matched synovial fluid samples from ankylosing spondylitis patients. Disease-linked clones were reported to be significantly enriched there. In synovial fluid and blood from reactive arthritis, some motif variants were previously reported.

The source of this sequence is a male donor with ankylosing spondylitis. Sequenced material: blood, either unsorted or a sorted T cell fraction (not recorded which). The chain employs TRBV10-3 and TRBJ1-1, with 7 bases matching TRBD1. CDR3 protein: CAINSPGGSNTEAFF. The CDR3 coding sequence is TGTGCCATCAACTCCCCAGGGGGATCTAACACTGAAGCTTTCTTT.